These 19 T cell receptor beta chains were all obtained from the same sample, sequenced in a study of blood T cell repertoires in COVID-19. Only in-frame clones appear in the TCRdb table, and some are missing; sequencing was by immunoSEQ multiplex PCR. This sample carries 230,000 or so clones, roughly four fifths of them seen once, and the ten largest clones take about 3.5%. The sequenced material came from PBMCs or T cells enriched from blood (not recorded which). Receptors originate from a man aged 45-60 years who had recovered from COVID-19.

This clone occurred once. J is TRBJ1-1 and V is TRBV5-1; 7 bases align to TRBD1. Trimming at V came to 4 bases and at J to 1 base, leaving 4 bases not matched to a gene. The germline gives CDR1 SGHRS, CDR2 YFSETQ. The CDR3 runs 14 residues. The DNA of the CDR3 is TGCGCCAGCAGCGTGGACAGGCCGAACACTGAAGCTTTCTTT. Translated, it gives CASSVDRPNTEAFF.

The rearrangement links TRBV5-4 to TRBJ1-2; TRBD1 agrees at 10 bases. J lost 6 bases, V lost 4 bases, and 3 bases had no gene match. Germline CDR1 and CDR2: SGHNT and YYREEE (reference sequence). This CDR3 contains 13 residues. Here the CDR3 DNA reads TGTGCCAGCAGCCCCGGGACAGGGGATGGCTACACCTTC. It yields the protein CASSPGTGDGYTF.

For the CDR3, the DNA is TGTGCCTGGAGTCTACGGGGGGTATCGGGAAACACCATATATTTT. Its protein is CAWSLRGVSGNTIYF. The V and J genes are TRBV30 and TRBJ1-3, with D possibly matching TRBD1 (5 bases). V dropped 2 bases and J dropped 4 bases, with 15 bases sitting between them. Germline V gene sequence: CDR1 GTSNPN, CDR2 SVGIG (reference sequence). This CDR3 region has 15 residues.

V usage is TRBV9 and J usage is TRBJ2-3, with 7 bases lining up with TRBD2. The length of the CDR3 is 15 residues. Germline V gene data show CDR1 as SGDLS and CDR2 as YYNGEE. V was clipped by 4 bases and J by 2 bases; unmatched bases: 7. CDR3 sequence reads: CASSRESGTTDTQYF. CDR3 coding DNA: TGTGCCAGCAGCAGAGAGAGCGGGACCACAGATACGCAGTATTTT.

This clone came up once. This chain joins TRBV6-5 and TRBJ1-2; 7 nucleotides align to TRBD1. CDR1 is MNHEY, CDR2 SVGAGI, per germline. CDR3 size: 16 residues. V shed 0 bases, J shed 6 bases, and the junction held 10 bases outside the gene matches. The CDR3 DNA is TGTGCCAGCAGTTACTCCCCGACAGGGAGGAAGAATGGCTACACCTTC. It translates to CASSYSPTGRKNGYTF.

The CDR3 sequence is CASSYSAGGNQPQHF. CDR3 DNA: TGTGCCAGCAGTTACTCGGCAGGCGGCAATCAGCCCCAGCATTTT. The rearrangement links TRBV6-5 to TRBJ1-5; the D is unclear. Germline V gives CDR1 MNHEY, CDR2 SVGAGI. The CDR3 consists of 15 residues. Trimming took off 0 bases at V and 2 bases at J, with 8 bases between the two ends.

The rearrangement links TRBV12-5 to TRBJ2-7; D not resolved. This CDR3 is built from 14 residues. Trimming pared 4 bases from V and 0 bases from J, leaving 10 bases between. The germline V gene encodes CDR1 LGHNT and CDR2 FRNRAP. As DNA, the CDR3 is TGTGCTAGTGGTTCCATTAGGAGCTCCTACGAGCAGTACTTC. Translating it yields CASGSIRSSYEQYF. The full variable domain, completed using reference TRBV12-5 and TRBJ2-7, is DARVTQTPRHKVTEMGQEVTMRCQPILGHNTVFWYRQTMMQGLELLAYFRNRAPLDDSGMPKDRFSAEMPDATLATLKIQPSEPRDSAVYFCASGSIRSSYEQYFGPGTRLTVT.

The CDR3 region is CASSVAMSGNTIYF. The CDR3 coding sequence is TGTGCCAGCAGCGTAGCAATGTCTGGAAACACCATATATTTT. The V and J genes are TRBV9 and TRBJ1-3; D unclear. With 0 bases removed from V and 1 base from J, the gap between germline ends came to 5 bases. CDR1 is SGDLS, CDR2 YYNGEE, per germline. This CDR3 spans 14 amino acids.

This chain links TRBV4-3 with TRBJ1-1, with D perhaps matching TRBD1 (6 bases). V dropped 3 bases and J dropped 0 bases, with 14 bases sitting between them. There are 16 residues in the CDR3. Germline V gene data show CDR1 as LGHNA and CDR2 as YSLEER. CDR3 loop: CASSHQPTGLNTEAFF. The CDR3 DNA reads TGCGCCAGCAGCCATCAACCGACAGGACTGAACACTGAAGCTTTCTTT.

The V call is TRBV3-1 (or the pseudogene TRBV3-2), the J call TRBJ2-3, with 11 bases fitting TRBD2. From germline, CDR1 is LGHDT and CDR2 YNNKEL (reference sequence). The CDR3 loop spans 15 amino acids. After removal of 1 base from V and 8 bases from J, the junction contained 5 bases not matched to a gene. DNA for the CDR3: TGTGCCAGCAGCCAAGTAGCGGGGGGGTTTTTTACGCAGTATTTT. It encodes CASSQVAGGFFTQYF.

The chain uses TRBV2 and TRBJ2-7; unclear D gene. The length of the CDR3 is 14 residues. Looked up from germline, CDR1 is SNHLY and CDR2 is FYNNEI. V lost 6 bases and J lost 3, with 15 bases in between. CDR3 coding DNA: TGTGCCAGCAGGGTTGGGTCGTCTAGCTACGAGCAGTACTTC. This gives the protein CASRVGSSSYEQYF.

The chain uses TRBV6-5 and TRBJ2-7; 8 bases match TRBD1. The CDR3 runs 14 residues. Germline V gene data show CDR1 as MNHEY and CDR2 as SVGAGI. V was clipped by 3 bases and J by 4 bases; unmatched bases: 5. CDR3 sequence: CASSYTQGAYEQYF. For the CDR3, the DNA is TGTGCCAGCAGTTATACGCAGGGGGCATACGAGCAGTACTTC.

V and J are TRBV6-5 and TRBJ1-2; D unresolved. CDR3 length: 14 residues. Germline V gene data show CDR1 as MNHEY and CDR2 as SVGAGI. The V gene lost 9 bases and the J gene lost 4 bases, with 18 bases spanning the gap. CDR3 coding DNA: TGTGCCAGACGTGCGGATGGCCCGGGCTATGGCTACACCTTC. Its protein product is CARRADGPGYGYTF.

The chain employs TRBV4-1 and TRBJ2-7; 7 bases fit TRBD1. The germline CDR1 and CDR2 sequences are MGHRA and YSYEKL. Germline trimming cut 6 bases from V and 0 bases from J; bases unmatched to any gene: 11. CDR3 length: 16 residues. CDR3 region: CASRSIFRDSSYEQYF. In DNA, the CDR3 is TGCGCCAGCAGGAGTATTTTCCGGGACAGCTCCTACGAGCAGTACTTC.

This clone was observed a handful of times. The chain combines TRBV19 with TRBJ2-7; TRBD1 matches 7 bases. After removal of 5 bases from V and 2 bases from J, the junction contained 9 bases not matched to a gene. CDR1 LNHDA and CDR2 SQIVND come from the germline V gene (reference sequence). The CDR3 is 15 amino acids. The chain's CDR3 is CASSSNRGGTYEQYF. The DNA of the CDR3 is TGTGCCAGTAGTTCAAACAGGGGTGGGACCTACGAGCAGTACTTC.

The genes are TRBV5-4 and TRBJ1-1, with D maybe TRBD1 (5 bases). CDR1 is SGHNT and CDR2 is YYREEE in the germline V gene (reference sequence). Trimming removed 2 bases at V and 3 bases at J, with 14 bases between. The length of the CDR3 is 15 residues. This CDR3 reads CASSLGQGVHTEAFF. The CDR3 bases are TGTGCCAGCAGCTTAGGTCAAGGGGTACACACTGAAGCTTTCTTT.

The CDR3 DNA reads as TGTGCCATCAGCGACACGAAGGAGGGACAGTACGAGCAGTACTTC. This encodes CAISDTKEGQYEQYF. The chain employs TRBV10-3 and TRBJ2-7, with D maybe TRBD1 (7 bases). Germline CDR1 and CDR2: ENHRY and SYGVKD. The CDR3 totals 15 residues. V was clipped by 6 bases and J by 4 bases, with 19 bases between them.

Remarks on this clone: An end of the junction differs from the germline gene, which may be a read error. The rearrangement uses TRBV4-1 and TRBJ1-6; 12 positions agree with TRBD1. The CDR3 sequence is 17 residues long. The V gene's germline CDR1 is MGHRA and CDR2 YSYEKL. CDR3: CATSQLRDRGRNSPLHF. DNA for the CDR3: TGCGCCACCAGCCAACTCCGGGACAGGGGGCGGAATTCACCCCTCCACTTT.

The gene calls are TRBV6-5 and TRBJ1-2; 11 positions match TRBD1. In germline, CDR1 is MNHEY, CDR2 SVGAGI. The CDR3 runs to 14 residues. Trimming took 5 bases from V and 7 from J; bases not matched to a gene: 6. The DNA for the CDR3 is TGTGCCAGCAGTCTATTAGGGACAGGGGGTGGCTACACCTTC. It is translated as CASSLLGTGGGYTF.